This T cell receptor (beta chain) was obtained from a study of blood T cell repertoires in COVID-19. Across the whole study: The analysed material was cDNA or gDNA that came from T cells, B-cell-depleted T cells, or PBMCs.

The CDR3 extends over 17 amino acids. Profiling relied on immunoSEQ multiplex PCR, and the TCRdb table lists in-frame clones only, not all of them. The repertoire holds 300,000 or so clones, with more than 75% as singletons. Sequenced: peripheral blood. The chain joins TRBV21-1 to TRBJ2-7; whether TRBD1, the table's D call, matches the DNA was not checked. TRBV21-1 represents a pseudogene. This receptor was taken from a woman in her thirties or forties who had recovered from COVID-19. The CDR3: CASSPIRSGGSSYEQYF. DNA for the CDR3: TGTGCCAGCAGCCCCATTAGGTCAGGGGGTAGCTCCTACGAGCAGTACTTC.